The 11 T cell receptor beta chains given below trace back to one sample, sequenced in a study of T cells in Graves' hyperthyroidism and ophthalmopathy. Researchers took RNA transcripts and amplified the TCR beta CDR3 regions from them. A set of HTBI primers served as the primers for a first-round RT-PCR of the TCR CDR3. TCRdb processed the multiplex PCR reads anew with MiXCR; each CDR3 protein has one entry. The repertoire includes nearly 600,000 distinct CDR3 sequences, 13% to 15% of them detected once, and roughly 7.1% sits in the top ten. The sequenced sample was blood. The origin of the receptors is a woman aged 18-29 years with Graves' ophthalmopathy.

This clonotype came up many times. CDR3 in amino acids: CASSQGEARAGEQYF. CDR3 bases: TGTGCCAGCAGCCAAGGGGAAGCCAGGGCGGGCGAGCAGTACTTC. V gene TRBV4-2 combines with J gene TRBJ2-7; D possibly matches TRBD1 or TRBD2 (5 bases each). CDR1 LGHNA and CDR2 YNFKEQ come from the germline V gene. Between the trimmed V and J ends, which lost 1 base and 6 bases, there was a span of 16 bases. CDR3 length: 15 residues.

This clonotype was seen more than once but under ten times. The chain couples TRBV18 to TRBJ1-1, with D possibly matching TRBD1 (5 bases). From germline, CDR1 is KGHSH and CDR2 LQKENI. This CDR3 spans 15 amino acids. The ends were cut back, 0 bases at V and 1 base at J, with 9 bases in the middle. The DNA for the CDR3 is TGTGCCAGCTCACCACCTAGGGGCCAGAACACTGAAGCTTTCTTT. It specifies CASSPPRGQNTEAFF.

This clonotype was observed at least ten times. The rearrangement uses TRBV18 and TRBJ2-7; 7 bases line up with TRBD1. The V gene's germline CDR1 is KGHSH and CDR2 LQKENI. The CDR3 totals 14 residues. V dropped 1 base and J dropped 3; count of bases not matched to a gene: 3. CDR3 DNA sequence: TGTGCCAGCTCACCACGGACAGGTCTCTACGAGCAGTACTTC. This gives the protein CASSPRTGLYEQYF.

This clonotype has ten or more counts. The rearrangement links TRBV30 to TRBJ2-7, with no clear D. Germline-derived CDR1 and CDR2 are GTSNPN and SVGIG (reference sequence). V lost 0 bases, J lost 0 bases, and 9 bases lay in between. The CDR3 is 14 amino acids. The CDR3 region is CAWSVAGASYEQYF. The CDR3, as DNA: TGTGCCTGGAGTGTAGCAGGAGCCTCCTACGAGCAGTACTTC.

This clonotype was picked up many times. CDR3 protein: CASSQRLHYGYTF. In DNA, the CDR3 is TGTGCCAGCAGCCAGAGGCTGCATTATGGCTACACCTTC. The J gene is TRBJ1-2, the V gene TRBV28, with D uncertain. The CDR3 runs 13 residues. Germline values: CDR1 MDHEN, CDR2 SYDVKM. V was cut by 6 bases and J by 5 bases, with 13 bases left in between.

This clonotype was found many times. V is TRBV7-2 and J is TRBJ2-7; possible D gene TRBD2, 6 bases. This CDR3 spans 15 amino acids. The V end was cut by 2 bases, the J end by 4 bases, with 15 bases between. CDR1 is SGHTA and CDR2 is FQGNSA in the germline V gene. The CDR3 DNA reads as TGTGCCAGCAGCTTAATCGGTGGGGGGAAATACGAGCAGTACTTC. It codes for CASSLIGGGKYEQYF.

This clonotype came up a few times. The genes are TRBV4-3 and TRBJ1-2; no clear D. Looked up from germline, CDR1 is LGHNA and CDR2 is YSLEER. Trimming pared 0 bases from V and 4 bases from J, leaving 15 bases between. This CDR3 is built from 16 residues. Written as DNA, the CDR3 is TGCGCCAGCAGCCAAGATGAAAACGCGCGACCCTATGGCTACACCTTC. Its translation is CASSQDENARPYGYTF.

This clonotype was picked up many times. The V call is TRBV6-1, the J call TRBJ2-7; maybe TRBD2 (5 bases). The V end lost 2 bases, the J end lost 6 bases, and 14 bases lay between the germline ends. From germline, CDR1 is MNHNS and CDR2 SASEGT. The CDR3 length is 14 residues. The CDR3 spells CASSELARVPEQYF. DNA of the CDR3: TGTGCCAGCAGTGAATTGGCGAGGGTCCCCGAGCAGTACTTC.

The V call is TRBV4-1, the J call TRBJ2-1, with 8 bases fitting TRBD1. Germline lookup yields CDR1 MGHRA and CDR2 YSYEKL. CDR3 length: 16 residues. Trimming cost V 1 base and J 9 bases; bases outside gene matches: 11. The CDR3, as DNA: TGCGCCAGCAGCCAAGGACTCAGGGGGCATCCGGGTGAGCAGTTCTTC. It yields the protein CASSQGLRGHPGEQFF.

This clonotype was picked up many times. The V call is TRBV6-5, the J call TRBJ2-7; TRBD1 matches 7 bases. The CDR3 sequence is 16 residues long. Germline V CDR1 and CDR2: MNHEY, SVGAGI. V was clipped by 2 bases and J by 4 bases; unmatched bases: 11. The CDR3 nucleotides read TGTGCCAGCAGTTACGGCCCGGGTCAGGGGGAGTACGAGCAGTACTTC. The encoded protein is CASSYGPGQGEYEQYF.

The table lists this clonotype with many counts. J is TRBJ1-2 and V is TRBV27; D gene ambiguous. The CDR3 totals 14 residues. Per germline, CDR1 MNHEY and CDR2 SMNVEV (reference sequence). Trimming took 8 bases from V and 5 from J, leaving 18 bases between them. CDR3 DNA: TGTGCCAGCGGACCCCCACGGGGTGATTATGGCTACACCTTC. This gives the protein CASGPPRGDYGYTF.